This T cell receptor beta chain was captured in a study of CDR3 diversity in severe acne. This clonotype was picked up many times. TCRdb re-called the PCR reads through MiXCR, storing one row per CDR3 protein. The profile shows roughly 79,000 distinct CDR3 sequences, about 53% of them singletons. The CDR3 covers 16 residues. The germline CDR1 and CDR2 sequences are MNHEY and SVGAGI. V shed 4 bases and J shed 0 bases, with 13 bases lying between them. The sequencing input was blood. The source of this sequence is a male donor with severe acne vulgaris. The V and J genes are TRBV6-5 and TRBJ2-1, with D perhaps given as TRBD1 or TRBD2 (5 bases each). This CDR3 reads CASSLRGLRSYNEQFF. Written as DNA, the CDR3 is TGTGCCAGCAGTTTACGGGGCCTCCGCTCCTACAATGAGCAGTTCTTC.